This T cell receptor (beta chain) is from a study of post-analysis software for immune sequencing data. Tagging with unique molecular identifiers was a feature of the TCR beta cDNA libraries. TCRdb independently ran MiXCR on the PCR reads; one entry per CDR3 protein. The table records more than 500,000 distinct CDR3 sequences, around 36% of them present only once. Study outcomes and limitations: Five or six TRBV segments, TRBV5-6, TRBV5-1 and TRBV20-1 among them, were found more frequent in patients than controls.

Between the trimmed V and J ends, which lost 5 bases and 8 bases, there was a span of 18 bases. The CDR3 has 14 residues. A word on this clonotype: Its antigen is not identified.

The material sequenced was blood. This sequence joins TRBV12-3 or TRBV12-4 and TRBJ1-1, with D possibly being TRBD1 (5 bases). The receptor's source is a girl younger than 18 with multiple sclerosis. Here the CDR3 DNA reads TGTGCCAGCAGTCCCTCTAGGATGCGGGGCGAAGCTTTCTTT. Residues: CASSPSRMRGEAFF.